The 13 T cell receptor beta chains listed next were all sequenced from one sample in a study of blood T cells in healthy people across ages. Then a second PCR, running roughly 6 to 12 cycles, was carried out with a sample-barcoded 5' primer and a J-beta primer mix. TCRdb ran MiXCR on the 5' RACE reads and lists one entry per CDR3 protein. The repertoire consists of around 600,000 distinct CDR3 sequences, with 45% to 55% occurring once and the leading ten covering roughly 25%. The sample consisted of blood. These receptor sequences come from a man older than 75 in good health.

CDR3 sequence: CSARKQGSANEKLFF. DNA for the CDR3: TGCAGTGCTAGAAAACAGGGGTCGGCTAATGAAAAACTGTTTTTT. This chain connects TRBV20-1 to TRBJ1-4; the match to TRBD1 covers 7 bases. The J segment lost 3 bases and the V segment lost 2 bases, leaving 6 bases of the junction unmatched. Germline V CDR1 and CDR2: DFQATT, SNEGSKA (reference sequence). This CDR3 comprises 15 residues.

Regarding this clonotype: A junction end diverges from the germline sequence, so it may reflect a read error. The CDR3 sequence is CASGLPRDSLYF. For the CDR3, the DNA is TGTGCTAGCGGTTTGCCTCGGGACAGTCTGTACTTC. V usage is TRBV12-5 and J usage is TRBJ2-7; 7 bases match TRBD1. Germline assignment: CDR1 LGHNT and CDR2 FRNRAP. This CDR3 region has 12 residues.

This clonotype has just a few counts. The CDR3 protein is CSARDRRKSTDTQYF. DNA for the CDR3: TGCAGTGCTAGAGATCGACGGAAGAGCACAGATACGCAGTATTTT. The rearrangement links TRBV20-1 to TRBJ2-3; D remains unclear. V lost 0 bases, J lost 0 bases, and 10 bases lay in between. The CDR3 extends over 15 amino acids. Looked up from germline, CDR1 is DFQATT and CDR2 is SNEGSKA (reference sequence).

The rearrangement uses TRBV3-1 and TRBJ2-1; a weak D match, TRBD2 (6 bases). Germline V gene sequence: CDR1 LGHDT, CDR2 YNNKEL (reference sequence). Trimming removed 4 bases at V and 0 bases at J, with 13 bases between. The CDR3 contains 16 residues. The CDR3 region has the DNA TGTGCCAGCAGCCTAATAGCGGAACGCTCCTACAATGAGCAGTTCTTC. As protein: CASSLIAERSYNEQFF.

This clonotype was counted a few times. The V gene is TRBV20-1, the J gene TRBJ2-5; 15 positions match TRBD2. The germline V gene has CDR1 DFQATT and CDR2 SNEGSKA (reference sequence). The length of the CDR3 is 15 residues. V dropped 6 bases and J dropped 3; count of bases not matched to a gene: 5. As DNA, the CDR3 is TGCAGTGCGACAGGACTAGCGGGAGGGAAAGAGACCCAGTACTTC. Translated: CSATGLAGGKETQYF.

The chain carries TRBV29-1 and TRBJ1-1, with D possibly TRBD1 on 5 matching bases. Between the trimmed V and J ends, which lost 5 bases and 2 bases, there was a span of 12 bases. The CDR3 extends over 13 amino acids. Germline V CDR1 and CDR2: SQVTM, ANQGSEA. Here the CDR3 reads CSVQGEGNTEAFF. The CDR3 bases are TGCAGCGTTCAGGGAGAGGGTAACACTGAAGCTTTCTTT.

The gene calls are TRBV27 and TRBJ2-7; tentative D call: TRBD2 (6 bases). V was trimmed by 4 bases and J by 3 bases, leaving 13 bases between them. CDR3 size: 14 residues. The germline V gene has CDR1 MNHEY and CDR2 SMNVEV (reference sequence). CDR3 loop: CASSSNPGSYEQYF. CDR3 sequence (DNA): TGTGCCAGCAGTTCAAACCCCGGGAGCTACGAGCAGTACTTC.

The J gene is TRBJ2-5, the V gene TRBV5-1; possibly TRBD1 for D (6 bases). The CDR3 extends over 16 amino acids. The germline V and J ends were trimmed by 0 bases and 4 bases, with 16 bases remaining between them. Germline CDR1 SGHRS, CDR2 YFSETQ. CDR3 protein: CASSLAEGVKRETQYF. The CDR3 DNA follows: TGCGCCAGCAGCTTGGCCGAGGGGGTTAAGAGAGAGACCCAGTACTTC. The full variable domain, its missing parts supplied by reference TRBV5-1 and TRBJ2-5, is KAGVTQTPRYLIKTRGQQVTLSCSPISGHRSVSWYQQTPGQGLQFLFEYFSETQRNKGNFPGRFSGRQFSNSRSEMNVSTLELGDSALYLCASSLAEGVKRETQYFGPGTRLLVL.

This clonotype has a handful of counts. The rearrangement uses TRBV5-1 and TRBJ2-5; D may be TRBD1 or TRBD2 (5 bases each). The germline CDR1 and CDR2 sequences are SGHRS and YFSETQ. The CDR3 covers 16 residues. V lost 2 bases, J lost 2 bases, and 16 bases lay in between. The CDR3 region has the DNA TGCGCCAGCAGCTTTACCACCGGGACGAAGCAAGAGACCCAGTACTTC. This codes for CASSFTTGTKQETQYF.

This chain connects TRBV30 to TRBJ2-7, with D perhaps matching TRBD1 (6 bases). Trimming took off 5 bases at V and 3 bases at J, with 14 bases between the two ends. The CDR3 contains 13 residues. Germline CDR1 and CDR2: GTSNPN and SVGIG (reference sequence). The CDR3: CAWAREQGYEQYF. Written as DNA, the CDR3 is TGTGCCTGGGCGAGGGAACAGGGCTACGAGCAGTACTTC.

V usage is TRBV3-1 and J usage is TRBJ2-1, with D uncertain. This CDR3 is built from 15 residues. Looked up from germline, CDR1 is LGHDT and CDR2 is YNNKEL (reference sequence). V lost 2 bases and J 6 bases, leaving 14 bases between the germline ends. CDR3 sequence: CASSQNYDLSNEQFF. The CDR3 DNA follows: TGTGCCAGCAGCCAAAACTACGATTTGTCCAATGAGCAGTTCTTC.

The chain combines TRBV20-1 with TRBJ1-6; tentative D call: TRBD1 (6 bases). Deletions cut 5 bases from V and 5 bases from J, with 10 bases between. Germline V gene sequence: CDR1 DFQATT, CDR2 SNEGSKA (reference sequence). The CDR3 has 13 residues. CDR3 in DNA: TGCAGTGCTCGCGGACAGCATAATTCACCCCTCCACTTT. This sequence encodes CSARGQHNSPLHF.

The V gene is TRBV9, the J gene TRBJ2-1, with D unresolved. V shed 3 bases and J shed 0 bases, with 10 bases lying between them. This CDR3 comprises 15 residues. CDR1 is SGDLS and CDR2 is YYNGEE in the germline V gene. In DNA, the CDR3 is TGTGCCAGCAGCGCGTTGGACGGCTCCTACAATGAGCAGTTCTTC. Its protein is CASSALDGSYNEQFF.